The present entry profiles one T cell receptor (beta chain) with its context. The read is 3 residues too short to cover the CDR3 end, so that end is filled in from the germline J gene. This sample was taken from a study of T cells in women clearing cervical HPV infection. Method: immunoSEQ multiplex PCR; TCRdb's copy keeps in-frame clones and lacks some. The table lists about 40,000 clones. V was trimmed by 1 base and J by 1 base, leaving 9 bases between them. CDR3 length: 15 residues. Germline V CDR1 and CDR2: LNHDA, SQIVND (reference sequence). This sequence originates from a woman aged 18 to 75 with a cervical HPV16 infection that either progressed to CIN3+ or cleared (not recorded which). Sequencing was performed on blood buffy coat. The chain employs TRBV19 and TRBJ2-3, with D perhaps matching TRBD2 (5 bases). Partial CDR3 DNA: TGTGCCAGTAGTATAGGGCGGGCGGGCACAGATACG. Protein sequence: CASSIGRAGTDT. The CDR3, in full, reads CASSIGRAGTDTQYF. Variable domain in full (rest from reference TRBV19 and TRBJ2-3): DGGITQSPKYLFRKEGQNVTLSCEQNLNHDAMYWYRQDPGQGLRLIYYSQIVNDFQKGDIAEGYSVSREKKESFPLTVTSAQKNPTAFYLCASSIGRAGTDTQYFGPGTRLTVL.